This entry features one T cell receptor (beta chain) sequence. CDR1 is SGHVS and CDR2 is FQNEAQ in the germline V gene. The CDR3 has 15 residues. V lost 5 bases to trimming and J lost 2 bases, with 14 bases between them. This entry comes from a study of blood T cell repertoires in COVID-19. Across the study: Acute and convalescent COVID-19 samples came from the United States, Italy and Spain. The analysed material was cDNA or gDNA that came from T cells, B-cell-depleted T cells, or PBMCs.

Seattle-derived patients entered the study during active infection and were followed longitudinally. The repertoire was sequenced with immunoSEQ multiplex PCR; TCRdb's copy has only in-frame clones and lacks some. This sample has about 64,000 clones, with 88% found just once. J is TRBJ2-3 and V is TRBV7-8; D remains unclear. What was sequenced was peripheral blood. The receptor comes from a woman aged 55-69 years with COVID-19, enrolled during active disease. The CDR3 bases are TGTGCCAGCAGCCGAGGAAGAGTCTCCACAGATACGCAGTATTTT. It specifies CASSRGRVSTDTQYF.